The 32 T cell receptor beta chains presented below share a single source sample, sequenced in a study of beta chain features in type 1 diabetes. The study, taken as a whole, reports: TCRB CDR3s from Type 1 diabetes patients were moderately but significantly shorter in all four CD4+ subsets.

What was sequenced were expressed TCRB transcripts, since all of the isolated RNA had been reverse transcribed. Clones were sequenced by immunoSEQ multiplex PCR, and TCRdb holds only the in-frame ones, with some missing. The sample lists about 260,000 clones, around 25% occurring once. Antigen specificity for these receptors is unknown. The sample was naive CD4+ T cells from blood. All receptors derive from a woman in her twenties or thirties with type 1 diabetes.

This chain connects TRBV5-1 to TRBJ2-3; perhaps TRBD2 as D (5 bases). This CDR3 comprises 12 residues. V was trimmed by 0 bases and J by 6 bases, leaving 5 bases between them. CDR1 is SGHRS, CDR2 YFSETQ, per germline. The CDR3 coding sequence is TGCGCCAGCAGCTTGGCGGGGGATACGCAGTATTTT. It yields the protein CASSLAGDTQYF.

Only a few counts were recorded for this clone. This sequence joins TRBV7-2 and TRBJ2-7; 9 bases fit TRBD2. Germline V gene data show CDR1 as SGHTA and CDR2 as FQGNSA. The CDR3 totals 15 residues. Germline trimming cut 1 base from V and 5 bases from J; bases unmatched to any gene: 6. The CDR3 here is CASSLVAGDPHEQYF. The DNA for the CDR3 is TGTGCCAGCAGCTTAGTAGCGGGAGATCCCCACGAGCAGTACTTC.

The gene calls are TRBV4-1 and TRBJ2-7; 10 bases line up with TRBD2. Looked up from germline, CDR1 is MGHRA and CDR2 is YSYEKL. CDR3 length: 15 amino acids. With 4 bases clipped from V and 2 bases from J, the junction kept 5 bases outside the gene matches. CDR3 coding DNA: TGCGCCAGCAGCCGGTCCGGGACTAGCGCCTACGAGCAGTACTTC. This translates into CASSRSGTSAYEQYF.

This clone was counted once. The rearrangement uses TRBV10-3 and TRBJ2-3; the match to TRBD2 covers 7 bases. Germline V gives CDR1 ENHRY, CDR2 SYGVKD. With V trimmed by 7 bases and J by 4 bases, 8 bases remained unmatched. The CDR3 length is 14 residues. The CDR3 nucleotides are TGTGCCATCAAGGGGCGGGAGTTATCAGATACGCAGTATTTT. Translated: CAIKGRELSDTQYF.

The chain joins TRBV19 to TRBJ1-5; TRBD1 might be the D (5 bases). V was cut by 0 bases and J by 4 bases, with 7 bases left in between. The CDR3 sequence is 14 residues long. The germline CDR1 and CDR2 sequences are LNHDA and SQIVND (reference sequence). CDR3 in DNA: TGTGCCAGTAGTATAGACAGGGCAAATCAGCCCCAGCATTTT. It codes for CASSIDRANQPQHF.

The V call is TRBV4-1, the J call TRBJ1-1, with D uncertain. CDR1 is MGHRA, CDR2 YSYEKL, per germline. The CDR3 extends over 13 amino acids. Deletions cut 5 bases from V and 4 bases from J, with 11 bases between. The CDR3 DNA reads as TGCGCCAGCAGCGCTATCCTGGTCACTGAAGCTTTCTTT. Amino acids: CASSAILVTEAFF.

J is TRBJ2-1 and V is TRBV10-3; 10 positions agree with TRBD2. V gave up 6 bases and J gave up 1 base; unmatched junction bases: 3. The CDR3 extends over 15 amino acids. Germline V gene data show CDR1 as ENHRY and CDR2 as SYGVKD. Written as DNA, the CDR3 is TGTGCCATCAGGAAACTAGCGGGATCCTACAATGAGCAGTTCTTC. This sequence encodes CAIRKLAGSYNEQFF.

This clone was detected only a few times. The chain joins TRBV27 to TRBJ1-3; D call uncertain. CDR1 is MNHEY and CDR2 is SMNVEV in the germline V gene (reference sequence). The length of the CDR3 is 15 residues. V lost 5 bases and J lost 2, with 13 bases in between. In DNA form, the CDR3 reads TGTGCCAGCAGTCCTGGACTGGGCGCTGGAAACACCATATATTTT. It is translated as CASSPGLGAGNTIYF.

V gene TRBV28 combines with J gene TRBJ2-6; 8 positions match TRBD1. The CDR3 loop spans 20 amino acids. Germline V CDR1 and CDR2: MDHEN, SYDVKM. V lost 3 bases, J lost 0 bases, and 13 bases stayed unmatched. CDR3 DNA sequence: TGTGCCAGCAGTTTTCGGGACAGGCTTATCGCGGCCTCTGGGGCCAACGTCCTGACTTTC. This sequence encodes CASSFRDRLIAASGANVLTF.

J is TRBJ2-6 and V is TRBV6-4, with D perhaps TRBD1 (5 bases). V shed 0 bases and J shed 0 bases, with 15 bases lying between them. There are 19 residues in the CDR3. Germline assignment: CDR1 MRHNA and CDR2 SNTAGT. This CDR3 reads CASSDSMQGWDSGANVLTF. The DNA for the CDR3 is TGTGCCAGCAGTGACTCGATGCAGGGTTGGGACTCTGGGGCCAACGTCCTGACTTTC.

This clone was found a few times. Other DNA sequences in this specimen translate into the identical CDR3. The gene calls are TRBV5-1 and TRBJ2-5; D is perhaps TRBD1 (6 bases). This CDR3 is built from 14 residues. Germline V CDR1 and CDR2: SGHRS, YFSETQ. Trimming pared 0 bases from V and 5 bases from J, leaving 11 bases between. CDR3 DNA: TGCGCCAGCAGCTTGGGCAGGGGCCAGGAGACCCAGTACTTC. Translation: CASSLGRGQETQYF. The variable domain in full, completed from reference TRBV5-1 and TRBJ2-5, reads KAGVTQTPRYLIKTRGQQVTLSCSPISGHRSVSWYQQTPGQGLQFLFEYFSETQRNKGNFPGRFSGRQFSNSRSEMNVSTLELGDSALYLCASSLGRGQETQYFGPGTRLLVL.

The chain combines TRBV7-9 with TRBJ2-1; 8 bases align to TRBD1. Losses at the gene ends were 6 bases for V and 6 bases for J; bases not matched to a gene: 10. Germline lookup yields CDR1 SEHNR and CDR2 FQNEAQ (reference sequence). The CDR3 spans 15 residues. The CDR3 sequence is CASRLTGEGGNEQFF. CDR3 in DNA: TGTGCCAGCAGGTTGACAGGGGAAGGTGGCAATGAGCAGTTCTTC.

The chain joins TRBV9 to TRBJ2-7; D unresolved. Germline CDR1 and CDR2: SGDLS and YYNGEE. CDR3 length: 13 amino acids. Trimming left V 2 bases short and J 1 base short, with 7 bases between. The DNA of the CDR3 is TGTGCCAGCAGCGTTTCCCTATCCTACGAGCAGTACTTC. Its protein product is CASSVSLSYEQYF.

The gene calls are TRBV29-1 and TRBJ1-2; 7 bases line up with TRBD1. This CDR3 region has 13 residues. V was pared by 4 bases and J by 4 bases, with 6 bases of the junction left unmatched. Germline CDR1 SQVTM, CDR2 ANQGSEA. The CDR3 is CSVGAGGFYGYTF. CDR3 bases: TGCAGCGTTGGGGCAGGGGGTTTCTATGGCTACACCTTC.

The chain uses TRBV6-5 and TRBJ1-4; D remains ambiguous. The CDR3 runs to 15 residues. The V end lost 2 bases, the J end lost 8 bases, and 15 bases lay between the germline ends. Germline loops: CDR1 MNHEY, CDR2 SVGAGI. The CDR3 spells CASSYRGLAGEKLFF. Written as DNA, the CDR3 is TGTGCCAGCAGTTACCGCGGACTGGCGGGAGAAAAACTGTTTTTT.

This chain connects TRBV2 to TRBJ2-7; 7 bases map to TRBD2. V lost 5 bases and J lost 9; bases outside the gene matches: 10. The CDR3 sequence is 13 residues long. Germline-derived CDR1 and CDR2 are SNHLY and FYNNEI. The DNA for the CDR3 is TGTGCCAGCAGTCGACTAGCCCGAGTGGGGCAGTACTTC. It codes for CASSRLARVGQYF.

V gene TRBV2 combines with J gene TRBJ1-5; D is possibly TRBD1 (6 bases). This CDR3 contains 15 residues. CDR1 and CDR2 from the germline V gene are SNHLY and FYNNEI. V was cut by 1 base and J by 6 bases, with 13 bases left in between. The CDR3 sequence is CASSEEKGQTQPQHF. The DNA of the CDR3 is TGTGCCAGCAGTGAAGAAAAGGGACAAACTCAGCCCCAGCATTTT.

The genes are TRBV30 and TRBJ2-7; 8 nucleotides line up with TRBD2. Germline V gives CDR1 GTSNPN, CDR2 SVGIG (reference sequence). J lost 6 bases, V lost 5 bases, and 3 bases had no gene match. CDR3 length equals 11 residues. CDR3 DNA: TGTGCCTGGGGGCTAGCGGGCGAGCAGTACTTC. Protein product: CAWGLAGEQYF.

This clone appeared a few times. CDR3 loop: CASSGSGLTNTEAFF. DNA for the CDR3: TGTGCCAGCAGTGGCTCGGGACTCACGAACACTGAAGCTTTCTTT. The chain has TRBV25-1 and TRBJ1-1; perhaps TRBD1 as D (5 bases). Germline lookup yields CDR1 MGHDK and CDR2 SYGVNS. V was trimmed by 4 bases and J by 1 base, leaving 13 bases between them. The CDR3 loop spans 15 amino acids.

The chain uses TRBV10-3 and TRBJ2-7; 11 positions agree with TRBD1. This CDR3 comprises 15 residues. Germline lookup yields CDR1 ENHRY and CDR2 SYGVKD. V was clipped by 5 bases and J by 0 bases; unmatched bases: 3. DNA of the CDR3: TGTGCCATCAGTCTCGGACAGGGGGCCTCCTACGAGCAGTACTTC. As protein: CAISLGQGASYEQYF.

This clone was seen more than once but under ten times. The chain links TRBV27 to TRBJ2-3; 7 bases fit TRBD2. Germline V CDR1 and CDR2: MNHEY, SMNVEV (reference sequence). This CDR3 has 14 residues. Losses at the gene ends were 5 bases for V and 5 bases for J; bases not matched to a gene: 7. The DNA of the CDR3 is TGTGCCAGCAGTACAGTCGGACTAGGAGATACGCAGTATTTT. Translating gives CASSTVGLGDTQYF.

CDR3 loop: CASSQQGGRNTGELFF. The DNA for the CDR3 is TGTGCCAGCAGCCAACAAGGGGGCCGAAACACCGGGGAGCTGTTTTTT. The V gene is TRBV7-3, the J gene TRBJ2-2; 7 nucleotides align to TRBD1. The CDR3 loop spans 16 amino acids. V was clipped by 5 bases and J by 2 bases; unmatched bases: 8. The germline V gene encodes CDR1 SGHTA and CDR2 FQGTGA. Looking up the rest from reference TRBV7-3 and TRBJ2-2 gives the full variable domain: GAGVSQTPSNKVTEKGKYVELRCDPISGHTALYWYRQSLGQGPEFLIYFQGTGAADDSGLPNDRFFAVRPEGSVSTLKIQRTERGDSAVYLCASSQQGGRNTGELFFGEGSRLTVL.

The J gene is TRBJ1-1, the V gene TRBV2; D may be TRBD1 (5 bases). There are 13 residues in the CDR3. CDR1 is SNHLY and CDR2 is FYNNEI in the germline V gene. The V gene lost 4 bases and the J gene lost 1 base, with 7 bases spanning the gap. The CDR3: CASSVGQNTEAFF. The DNA of the CDR3 is TGTGCCAGCAGTGTTGGACAGAACACTGAAGCTTTCTTT.

This clone has a handful of counts. The chain employs TRBV5-6 and TRBJ2-7; D possibly corresponds to TRBD1 (6 bases). This CDR3 contains 11 residues. Germline loops: CDR1 SGHDT, CDR2 YYEEEE. V was clipped by 4 bases and J by 6 bases, with 8 bases between them. The CDR3 coding sequence is TGTGCCAGCAGCAGACAGGCCGAGCAGTACTTC. It encodes CASSRQAEQYF.

This clone was seen a handful of times. V is TRBV29-1 and J is TRBJ2-1, with TRBD2 matching 10 bases. With 4 bases clipped from V and 7 bases from J, the junction kept 19 bases outside the gene matches. Germline CDR1 and CDR2: SQVTM and ANQGSEA. This CDR3 comprises 18 residues. CDR3 sequence: CSVAVAVRTSGMGNEQFF. For the CDR3, the DNA is TGCAGCGTTGCCGTGGCGGTCCGCACTAGCGGGATGGGGAATGAGCAGTTCTTC.

The V gene is TRBV30, the J gene TRBJ1-1; D might be TRBD1 (5 bases). CDR3 length: 13 residues. Germline V gene lookup returns CDR1 GTSNPN and CDR2 SVGIG (reference sequence). The ends were cut back, 5 bases at V and 5 bases at J, with 15 bases in the middle. The CDR3 region is CAWGFQGRTEAFF. The CDR3 coding sequence is TGTGCCTGGGGATTTCAGGGCAGGACTGAAGCTTTCTTT.

This clone was seen a handful of times. The chain joins TRBV29-1 to TRBJ1-5; D might be TRBD1 (6 bases). Germline V lookup: CDR1 SQVTM, CDR2 ANQGSEA. This CDR3 comprises 15 residues. The germline V and J ends were trimmed by 7 bases and 6 bases, with 22 bases remaining between them. The CDR3 DNA reads TGCAGCGCATCGATGGACAGTGCGATGGGTCAGCCCCAGCATTTT. It encodes CSASMDSAMGQPQHF.

The chain links TRBV28 to TRBJ1-2; D remains unclear. This CDR3 region has 14 residues. Germline CDR1 and CDR2: MDHEN and SYDVKM. V lost 2 bases and J lost 2, with 9 bases in between. The CDR3 loop is CASSLVANNYGYTF. The CDR3, as DNA: TGTGCCAGCAGTTTAGTAGCCAACAACTATGGCTACACCTTC.

The V call is TRBV7-3, the J call TRBJ2-5, with a possible D match to TRBD2 (7 bases). Trimming stripped 5 bases from V and 4 bases from J, with 17 bases between. The CDR3 is 15 amino acids. Germline lookup yields CDR1 SGHTA and CDR2 FQGTGA. The CDR3, as DNA: TGTGCCAGCAGCGTCGGCGGGGGCCTAGTAGAGACCCAGTACTTC. It translates to CASSVGGGLVETQYF.

This rearrangement joins TRBV10-3 to TRBJ1-1; D is uncertain. The CDR3 is 14 amino acids. The V end was cut by 3 bases, the J end by 1 base, with 9 bases between. Germline V gives CDR1 ENHRY, CDR2 SYGVKD. The CDR3 protein is CAISETQRNTEAFF. As DNA, the CDR3 is TGTGCCATCAGTGAAACACAGAGGAACACTGAAGCTTTCTTT.

The chain links TRBV5-4 to TRBJ2-3; 8 bases are shared with TRBD1. The CDR3 has 15 residues. CDR1 and CDR2 (germline): SGHNT, YYREEE (reference sequence). With 4 bases clipped from V and 2 bases from J, the junction kept 6 bases outside the gene matches. CDR3 nucleotides: TGTGCCAGCAGCGCCGACAGGGGCCCCACAGATACGCAGTATTTT. Protein product: CASSADRGPTDTQYF.

This clone came up a few times. This rearrangement joins TRBV23-1 to TRBJ2-7; TRBD2 is a possible D gene (6 bases). TRBV23-1 is flagged as an ORF with uncertain function. The length of the CDR3 is 14 residues. V lost 2 bases and J 3 bases, leaving 11 bases between the germline ends. The CDR3 sequence: CASSQPDYSYEQYF. The CDR3 DNA reads TGCGCCAGCAGTCAACCGGACTATAGCTACGAGCAGTACTTC.